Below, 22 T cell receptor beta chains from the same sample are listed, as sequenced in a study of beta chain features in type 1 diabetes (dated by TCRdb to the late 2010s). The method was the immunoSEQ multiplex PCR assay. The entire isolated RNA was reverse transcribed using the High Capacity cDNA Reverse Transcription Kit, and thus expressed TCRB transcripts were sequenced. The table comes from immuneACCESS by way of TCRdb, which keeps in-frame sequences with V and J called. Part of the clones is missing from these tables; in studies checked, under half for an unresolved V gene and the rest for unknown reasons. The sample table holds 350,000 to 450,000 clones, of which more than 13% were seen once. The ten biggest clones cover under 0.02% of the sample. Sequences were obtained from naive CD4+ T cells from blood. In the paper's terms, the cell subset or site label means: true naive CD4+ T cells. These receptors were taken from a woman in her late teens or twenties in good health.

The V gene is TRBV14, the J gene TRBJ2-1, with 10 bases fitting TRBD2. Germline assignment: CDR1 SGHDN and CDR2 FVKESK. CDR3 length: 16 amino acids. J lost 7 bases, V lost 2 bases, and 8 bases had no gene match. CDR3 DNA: TGTGCCAGCAGCCAAATGGGAGCGGGAGGGGATAATGAGCAGTTCTTC. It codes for CASSQMGAGGDNEQFF. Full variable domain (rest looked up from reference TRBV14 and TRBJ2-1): EAGVTQFPSHSVIEKGQTVTLRCDPISGHDNLYWYRRVMGKEIKFLLHFVKESKQDESGMPNNRFLAERTGGTYSTLKVQPAELEDSGVYFCASSQMGAGGDNEQFFGPGTRLTVL.

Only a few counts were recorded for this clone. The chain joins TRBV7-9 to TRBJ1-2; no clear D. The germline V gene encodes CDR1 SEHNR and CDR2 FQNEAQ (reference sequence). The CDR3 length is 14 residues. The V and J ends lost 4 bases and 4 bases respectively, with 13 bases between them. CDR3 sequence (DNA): TGTGCCAGCAGCTCCCGCGTGGGCACCTATGGCTACACCTTC. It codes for CASSSRVGTYGYTF.

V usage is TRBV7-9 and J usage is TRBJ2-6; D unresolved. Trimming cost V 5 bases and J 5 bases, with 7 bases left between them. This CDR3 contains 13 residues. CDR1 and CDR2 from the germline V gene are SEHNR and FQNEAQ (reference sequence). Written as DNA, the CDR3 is TGTGCCAGCAGCCCTCGGTGGGCCAACGTCCTGACTTTC. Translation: CASSPRWANVLTF.

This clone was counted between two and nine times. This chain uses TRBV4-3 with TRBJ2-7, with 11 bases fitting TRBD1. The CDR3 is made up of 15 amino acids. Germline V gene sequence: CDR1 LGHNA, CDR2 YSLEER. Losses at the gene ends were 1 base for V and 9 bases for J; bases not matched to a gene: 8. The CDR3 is CASSQAQDRGLWQYF. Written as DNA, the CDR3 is TGCGCCAGCAGCCAAGCCCAGGACAGGGGGCTTTGGCAGTACTTC.

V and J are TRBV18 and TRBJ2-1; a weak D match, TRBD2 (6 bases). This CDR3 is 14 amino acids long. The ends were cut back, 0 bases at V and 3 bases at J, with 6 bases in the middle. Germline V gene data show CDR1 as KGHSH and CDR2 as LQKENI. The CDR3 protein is CASSPPGLYNEQFF. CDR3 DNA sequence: TGTGCCAGCTCACCACCGGGACTCTACAATGAGCAGTTCTTC.

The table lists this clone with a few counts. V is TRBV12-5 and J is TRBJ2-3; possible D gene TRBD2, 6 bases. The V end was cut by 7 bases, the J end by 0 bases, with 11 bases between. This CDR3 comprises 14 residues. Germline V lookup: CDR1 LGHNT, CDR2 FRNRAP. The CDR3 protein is CASAWRDSTDTQYF. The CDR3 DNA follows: TGTGCTAGTGCCTGGCGGGACAGCACAGATACGCAGTATTTT.

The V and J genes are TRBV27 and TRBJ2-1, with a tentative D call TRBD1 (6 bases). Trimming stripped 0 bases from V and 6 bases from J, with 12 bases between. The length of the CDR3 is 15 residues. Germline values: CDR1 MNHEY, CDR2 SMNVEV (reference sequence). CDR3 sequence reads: CASSLSKQGFNEQFF. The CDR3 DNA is TGTGCCAGCAGTTTATCGAAACAGGGATTCAATGAGCAGTTCTTC.

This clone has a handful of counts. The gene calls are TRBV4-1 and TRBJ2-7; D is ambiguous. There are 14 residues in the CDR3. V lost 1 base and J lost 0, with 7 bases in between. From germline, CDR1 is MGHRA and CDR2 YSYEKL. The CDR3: CASSQGPSSYEQYF. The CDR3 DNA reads TGCGCCAGCAGCCAAGGTCCGAGCTCCTACGAGCAGTACTTC.

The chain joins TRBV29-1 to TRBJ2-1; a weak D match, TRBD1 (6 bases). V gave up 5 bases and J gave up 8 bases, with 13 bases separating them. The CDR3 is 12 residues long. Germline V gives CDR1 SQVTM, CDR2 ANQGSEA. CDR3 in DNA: TGCAGCGTTATGACAGGTAGCTATGAGCAGTTCTTC. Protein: CSVMTGSYEQFF.

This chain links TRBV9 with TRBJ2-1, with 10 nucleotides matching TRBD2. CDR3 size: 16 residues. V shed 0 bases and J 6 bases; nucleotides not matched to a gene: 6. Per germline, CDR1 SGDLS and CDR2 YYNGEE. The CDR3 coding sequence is TGTGCCAGCAGCGTAGTTCGGCTAGCGGGAGTCAATGAGCAGTTCTTC. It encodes CASSVVRLAGVNEQFF.

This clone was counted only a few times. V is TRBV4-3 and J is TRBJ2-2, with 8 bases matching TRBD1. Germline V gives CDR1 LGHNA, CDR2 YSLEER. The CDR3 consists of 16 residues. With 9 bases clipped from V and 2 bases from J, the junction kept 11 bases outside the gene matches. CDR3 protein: CASTQGAAGNTGELFF. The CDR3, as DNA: TGCGCCAGTACCCAGGGGGCCGCCGGTAACACCGGGGAGCTGTTTTTT.

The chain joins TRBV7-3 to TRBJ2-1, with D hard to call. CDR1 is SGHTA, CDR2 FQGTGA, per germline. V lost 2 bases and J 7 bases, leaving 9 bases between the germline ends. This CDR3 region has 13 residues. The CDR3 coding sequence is TGTGCCAGCAGCTTAGCGGAGAATAATGAGCAGTTCTTC. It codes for CASSLAENNEQFF.

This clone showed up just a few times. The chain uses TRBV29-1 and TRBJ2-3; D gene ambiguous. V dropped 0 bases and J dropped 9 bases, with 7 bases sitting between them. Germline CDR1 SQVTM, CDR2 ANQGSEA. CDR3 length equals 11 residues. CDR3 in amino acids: CSVEEGRTQYF. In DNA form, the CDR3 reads TGCAGCGTTGAAGAGGGCAGGACGCAGTATTTT.

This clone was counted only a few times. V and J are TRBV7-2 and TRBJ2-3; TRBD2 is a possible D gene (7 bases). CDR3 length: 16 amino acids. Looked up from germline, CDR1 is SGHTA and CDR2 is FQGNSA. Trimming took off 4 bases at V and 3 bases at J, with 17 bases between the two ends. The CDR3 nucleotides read TGTGCCAGCAGCTCCCTAGCGCGGGGGCGAACAGATACGCAGTATTTT. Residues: CASSSLARGRTDTQYF.

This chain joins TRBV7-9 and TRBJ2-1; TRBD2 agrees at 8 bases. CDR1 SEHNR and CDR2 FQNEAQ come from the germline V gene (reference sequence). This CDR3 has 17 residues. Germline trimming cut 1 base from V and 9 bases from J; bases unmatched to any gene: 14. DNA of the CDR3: TGTGCCAGCAGCTTAGGCGGGGGGCCCAGGTTTATGGGTGAGCAGTTCTTC. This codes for CASSLGGGPRFMGEQFF. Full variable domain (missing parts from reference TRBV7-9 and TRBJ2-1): DTGVSQNPRHKITKRGQNVTFRCDPISEHNRLYWYRQTLGQGPEFLTYFQNEAQLEKSRLLSDRFSAERPKGSFSTLEIQRTEQGDSAMYLCASSLGGGPRFMGEQFFGPGTRLTVL.

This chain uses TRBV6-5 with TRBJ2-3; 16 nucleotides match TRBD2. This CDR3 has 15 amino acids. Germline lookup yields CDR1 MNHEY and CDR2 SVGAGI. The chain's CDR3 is CAIGTSGRVTDTQYF. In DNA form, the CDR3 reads TGTGCTATCGGGACTAGCGGGAGGGTCACAGATACGCAGTATTTT.

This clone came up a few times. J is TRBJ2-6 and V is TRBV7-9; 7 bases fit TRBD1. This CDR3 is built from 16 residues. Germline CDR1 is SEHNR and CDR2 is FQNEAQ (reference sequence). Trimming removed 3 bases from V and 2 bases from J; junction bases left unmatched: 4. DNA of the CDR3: TGTGCCAGCAGCTTCGCAGACAGGGCTGGGGCCAACGTCCTGACTTTC. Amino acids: CASSFADRAGANVLTF. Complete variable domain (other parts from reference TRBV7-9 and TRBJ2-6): DTGVSQNPRHKITKRGQNVTFRCDPISEHNRLYWYRQTLGQGPEFLTYFQNEAQLEKSRLLSDRFSAERPKGSFSTLEIQRTEQGDSAMYLCASSFADRAGANVLTFGAGSRLTVL.

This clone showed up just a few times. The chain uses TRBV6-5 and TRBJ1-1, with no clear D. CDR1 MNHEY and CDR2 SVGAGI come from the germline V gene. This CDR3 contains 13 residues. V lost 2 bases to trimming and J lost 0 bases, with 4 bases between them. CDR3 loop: CASSYLLNTEAFF. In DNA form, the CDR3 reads TGTGCCAGCAGTTACCTACTGAACACTGAAGCTTTCTTT.

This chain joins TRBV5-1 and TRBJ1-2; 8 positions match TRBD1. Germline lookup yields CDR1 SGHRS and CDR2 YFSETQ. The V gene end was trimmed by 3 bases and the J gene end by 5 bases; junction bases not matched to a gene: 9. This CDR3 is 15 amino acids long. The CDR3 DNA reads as TGCGCCAGCAGCTGGGCAGGGGGCGCAGAGTATGGCTACACCTTC. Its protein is CASSWAGGAEYGYTF.

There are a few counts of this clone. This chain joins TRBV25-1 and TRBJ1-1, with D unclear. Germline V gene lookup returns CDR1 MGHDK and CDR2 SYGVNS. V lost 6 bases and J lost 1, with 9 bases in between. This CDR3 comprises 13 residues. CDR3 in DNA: TGTGCCAGCAGCAGGAGGCAGAACACTGAAGCTTTCTTT. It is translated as CASSRRQNTEAFF.

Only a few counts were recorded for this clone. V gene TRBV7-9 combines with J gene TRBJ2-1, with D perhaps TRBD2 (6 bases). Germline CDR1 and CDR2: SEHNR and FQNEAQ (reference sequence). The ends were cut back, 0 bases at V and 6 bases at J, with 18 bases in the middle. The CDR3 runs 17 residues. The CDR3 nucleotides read TGTGCCAGCAGCTTAGCGCCGACTAGTTGGGACCCCAATGAGCAGTTCTTC. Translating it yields CASSLAPTSWDPNEQFF.

DNA for the CDR3: TGCGCCAGCACCCTGGGAGGGGCCTCCTACGAGCAGTACTTC. Translating it yields CASTLGGASYEQYF. The rearrangement joins TRBV5-1 to TRBJ2-7; TRBD2 matches 7 bases. CDR3 length equals 14 residues. V dropped 6 bases and J dropped 0; count of bases not matched to a gene: 6. CDR1 and CDR2 from the germline V gene are SGHRS and YFSETQ.